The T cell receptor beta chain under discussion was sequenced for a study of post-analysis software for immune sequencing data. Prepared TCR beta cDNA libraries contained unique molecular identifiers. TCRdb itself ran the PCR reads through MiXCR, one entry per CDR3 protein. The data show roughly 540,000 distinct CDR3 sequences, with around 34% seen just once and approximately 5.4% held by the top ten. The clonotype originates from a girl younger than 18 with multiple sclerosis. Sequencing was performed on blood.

In nucleotides, the CDR3 is TGTGCCAGCAGCCCAAGGACCCGAGATAACAATGAGCAGTTCTTC. As protein: CASSPRTRDNNEQFF. The chain couples TRBV11-1 to TRBJ2-1; D gene unclear. Trimming removed 5 bases from V and 5 bases from J, with 16 bases in between. CDR1 and CDR2 from the germline V gene are SGHAT and FQDESV (reference sequence). CDR3 length: 15 residues.